Listed here are 12 T cell receptor beta chains from one sample, sequenced in a study of T cells in Graves' hyperthyroidism and ophthalmopathy. Regions amplified from RNA transcripts were the TCR beta CDR3 regions. Initially, a first-round RT-PCR of the TCR CDR3 employed the HTBI primer set. TCRdb re-derived calls from the multiplex PCR reads in MiXCR, one entry per CDR3 protein. The sample has 550,000 to 650,000 distinct CDR3 sequences; around 13% are singletons. The sample was blood. The receptors come from a woman in her forties with Graves' hyperthyroidism.

There are many counts of this clonotype. The rearrangement links TRBV30 to TRBJ1-1; TRBD1 aligns across 7 bases. This CDR3 has 13 residues. CDR1 is GTSNPN and CDR2 is SVGIG in the germline V gene (reference sequence). J lost 5 bases, V lost 3 bases, and 6 bases had no gene match. The CDR3 bases are TGTGCCTGGAGCATTACAGGGGAGACTGAAGCTTTCTTT. Protein: CAWSITGETEAFF. Full variable domain (outside the CDR3, taken from reference TRBV30 and TRBJ1-1): SQTIHQWPATLVQPVGSPLSLECTVEGTSNPNLYWYRQAAGRGLQLLFYSVGIGQISSEVPQNLSASRPQDRQFILSSKKLLLSDSGFYLCAWSITGETEAFFGQGTRLTVV.

This clonotype appeared once. Compared with germline, one end of the junction differs, possibly owing to a read error. The genes are TRBV30 and TRBJ1-5; possible D gene TRBD1, 5 bases. This CDR3 comprises 15 residues. Germline CDR1 GTSNPN, CDR2 SVGIG (reference sequence). CDR3 amino acids: CAWSQGHSSNQPQRF. Written as DNA, the CDR3 is TGTGCCTGGAGTCAAGGACACTCTAGCAATCAGCCCCAGCGTTTT.

This clonotype was observed at least ten times. This chain joins TRBV28 and TRBJ1-1, with TRBD1 identical over 8 bases. The CDR3 runs to 15 residues. In germline, CDR1 is MDHEN, CDR2 SYDVKM. V lost 5 bases to trimming and J lost 0 bases; unmatched junction nucleotides: 5. DNA of the CDR3: TGTGCCAGCAGTGCCCGACAGGGGATGAACACTGAAGCTTTCTTT. Protein: CASSARQGMNTEAFF.

The CDR3: CASSLLGGNEQYF. CDR3 DNA: TGTGCCAGCAGTTTATTGGGGGGAAATGAGCAGTACTTC. This chain links TRBV27 with TRBJ2-7; D is possibly TRBD2 (6 bases). The CDR3 contains 13 residues. V was trimmed by 1 base and J by 7 bases, leaving 11 bases between them. Germline assignment: CDR1 MNHEY and CDR2 SMNVEV (reference sequence).

This clonotype showed up just a few times. This sequence joins TRBV6-1 and TRBJ1-5; D remains ambiguous. V was shortened by 6 bases and J by 3 bases, with 12 bases between the two germline ends. CDR1 and CDR2 from the germline V gene are MNHNS and SASEGT. This CDR3 region has 14 residues. The CDR3 DNA reads TGTGCCAGCAGCCTTAGGGAGAACAATCAGCCCCAGCATTTT. This encodes CASSLRENNQPQHF.

In this sample, this clonotype turned up a few times. The chain uses TRBV20-1 and TRBJ2-3; D not resolved. CDR3 length equals 14 residues. V lost 0 bases to trimming and J lost 3 bases, with 10 bases between them. CDR1 DFQATT and CDR2 SNEGSKA come from the germline V gene (reference sequence). CDR3 sequence: CSAREWVGTDTQYF. As DNA, the CDR3 is TGCAGTGCTAGAGAATGGGTAGGGACAGATACGCAGTATTTT.

This clonotype was counted between two and nine times. The gene calls are TRBV6-2 or TRBV6-3 and TRBJ2-3, with D tentatively TRBD2 (6 bases). There are 15 residues in the CDR3. Germline assignment: CDR1 MNHEY and CDR2 SVGEGT. V dropped 5 bases and J dropped 5 bases, with 17 bases sitting between them. CDR3 coding DNA: TGTGCCAGCAGTGGTACTAGCTACCAAGAAGATACGCAGTATTTT. It translates to CASSGTSYQEDTQYF.

V and J are TRBV12-3 or TRBV12-4 and TRBJ2-4; D gene ambiguous. Between the trimmed V and J ends, which lost 6 bases and 6 bases, there was a span of 18 bases. The CDR3 runs 15 residues. The DNA for the CDR3 is TGTGCCAGCAGCCATCCGGGCCTATCTACAAACATTCAGTACTTC. Translating it yields CASSHPGLSTNIQYF.

The gene calls are TRBV20-1 and TRBJ2-1; 10 bases fit TRBD2. Germline CDR1 and CDR2: DFQATT and SNEGSKA (reference sequence). V shed 4 bases, J shed 6 bases, and the junction held 12 bases outside the gene matches. This CDR3 has 16 amino acids. CDR3 nucleotides: TGCAGTGCTAACTTCCAAATAGCGGGAGGCTTCAATGAGCAGTTCTTC. Its translation: CSANFQIAGGFNEQFF.

With respect to this clonotype: A much larger clonotype is one base distant, so this may be a read error. The CDR3 end shows no conserved phenylalanine or tryptophan, and so a read error is likely. The chain combines TRBV7-3 with TRBJ1-2; no definite D call. CDR3 length: 13 amino acids. Germline V lookup: CDR1 SGHTA, CDR2 FQGTGA. The germline V and J ends were trimmed by 6 bases and 4 bases, with 12 bases remaining between them. CDR3 in DNA: TGTGCCAGCAGTGAATTGGGAGGCTATGGCTACACCATC. Protein product: CASSELGGYGYTI.

There are many counts of this clonotype. The chain couples TRBV28 to TRBJ2-1; 11 positions agree with TRBD2. Germline-derived CDR1 and CDR2 are MDHEN and SYDVKM. The CDR3 has 19 residues. J gave up 0 bases and V 0 bases, and 7 bases lay outside the gene matches. CDR3 sequence reads: CASSLWASGRISSYNEQFF. The CDR3 region has the DNA TGTGCCAGCAGTTTATGGGCTAGCGGGAGGATCAGCTCCTACAATGAGCAGTTCTTC.

The CDR3 nucleotides read TGTGCCAGCAGTGACCGACAGGCATCTCGGGTGACCCAGTACTTC. Translation: CASSDRQASRVTQYF. This chain uses TRBV6-4 with TRBJ2-5, with D perhaps TRBD1 (6 bases). Germline lookup yields CDR1 MRHNA and CDR2 SNTAGT. The CDR3 totals 15 residues. The ends were cut back, 2 bases at V and 7 bases at J, with 17 bases in the middle.